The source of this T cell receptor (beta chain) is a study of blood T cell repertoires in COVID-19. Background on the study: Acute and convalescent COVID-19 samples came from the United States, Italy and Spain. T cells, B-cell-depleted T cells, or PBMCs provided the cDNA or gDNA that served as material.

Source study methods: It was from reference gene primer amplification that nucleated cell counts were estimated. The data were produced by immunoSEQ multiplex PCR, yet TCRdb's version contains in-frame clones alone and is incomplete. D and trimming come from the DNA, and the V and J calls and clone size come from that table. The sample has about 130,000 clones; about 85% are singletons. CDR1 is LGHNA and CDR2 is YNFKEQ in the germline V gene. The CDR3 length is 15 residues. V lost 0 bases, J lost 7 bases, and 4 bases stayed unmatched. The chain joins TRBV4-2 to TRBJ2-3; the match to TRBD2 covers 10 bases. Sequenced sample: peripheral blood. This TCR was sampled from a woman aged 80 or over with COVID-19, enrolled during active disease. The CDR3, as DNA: TGTGCCAGCAGCCAAGATCAACTAGCGGGAAATACGCAGTATTTT. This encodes CASSQDQLAGNTQYF.